This T cell receptor beta chain stems from a study of blood T cell repertoires in COVID-19. Under the authors' procedure: Amplification from reference gene primers served as the basis for estimated nucleated cell counts. The protocol was immunoSEQ multiplex PCR, while the TCRdb copy is restricted to in-frame clones and leaves out a portion. V, J and clone size are those of that table, while D and trimming were read from the DNA. The table has some 86,000 clones, about 84% seen once. V was pared by 0 bases and J by 2 bases, with 8 bases between. Germline V gene data show CDR1 as KGHSH and CDR2 as LQKENI. CDR3 size: 15 residues.

Sequenced sample: peripheral blood. The sequence was collected from an older woman with acute or convalescent COVID-19. The J gene is TRBJ2-1, the V gene TRBV18; weak D call: TRBD2 (5 bases). The CDR3 region is CASSPPVSAYNEQFF. For the CDR3, the DNA is TGTGCCAGCTCACCACCGGTTAGCGCCTACAATGAGCAGTTCTTC.